Each of the 29 T cell receptor beta chains below was sequenced from the same sample in a study. From the 5' RACE reads, TCRdb called clonotypes with MiXCR, one entry per CDR3 protein. The sample holds around 57,000 distinct CDR3 sequences, around 28% seen once. Sequencing was done on a sample of tumor-infiltrating memory CD4+ T cells sorted from the breast tumor. The sample's subset: memory CD4+ T cells, CD4+CD45RO+CD25-. The receptors were gathered from a female donor with breast cancer.

The chain recombines TRBV5-1 with TRBJ1-1; D perhaps matches TRBD1 (6 bases). Germline values: CDR1 SGHRS, CDR2 YFSETQ. V lost 2 bases to trimming and J lost 2 bases, with 13 bases between them. This CDR3 has 15 amino acids. The CDR3 is CASSFSGTFNTEAFF. The CDR3 DNA is TGCGCCAGCAGCTTCTCCGGGACATTTAACACTGAAGCTTTCTTT.

This clonotype was seen more than once but under ten times. The gene calls are TRBV7-9 and TRBJ2-7, with TRBD2 identical over 10 bases. Looked up from germline, CDR1 is SEHNR and CDR2 is FQNEAQ (reference sequence). This CDR3 region has 12 residues. V lost 5 bases to trimming and J lost 9 bases; unmatched junction nucleotides: 4. Here the CDR3 DNA reads TGTGCCAGCAGCGACACTAGCGGGGTGCAGTACTTC. It translates to CASSDTSGVQYF.

Concerning this clonotype: The germline gene is not matched at one end of the junction; a read error may be the cause. The V call is TRBV28, the J call TRBJ1-5, with 8 bases lining up with TRBD1. This CDR3 has 14 amino acids. CDR1 and CDR2 (germline): MDHEN, SYDVKM. CDR3 residues: CASRTTGGYQPQHF. The CDR3 nucleotides are TGTGCCAGCAGAACCACAGGGGGGTATCAGCCCCAGCATTTC.

The chain employs TRBV7-6 and TRBJ2-5; D remains ambiguous. The V gene's germline CDR1 is SGHVS and CDR2 FNYEAQ. This CDR3 contains 12 residues. The V end was cut by 5 bases, the J end by 13 bases, with 17 bases between. CDR3 residues: CASSPTMGSLYF. The CDR3 DNA reads TGTGCCAGCAGCCCTACTATGGGATCCCTGTACTTC.

Of note for this clonotype: This may be a read error: a much more frequent sequence differs by one nucleotide. The CDR3 carries no conserved terminal phenylalanine or tryptophan, so it likely arises from a read error. V and J are TRBV15 and TRBJ1-1, with D unclear. Germline assignment: CDR1 LNHNV and CDR2 YYDKDF (reference sequence). V was cut by 0 bases and J by 8 bases, with 7 bases left in between. The CDR3 runs to 12 residues. The CDR3 region has the DNA TGTGCCACCAGCAGAGATCAACAGGAAGCTTTCGTT. Its protein product is CATSRDQQEAFV.

The V gene is TRBV7-8, the J gene TRBJ2-6; no reliable D call. Per the germline V gene, CDR1 is SGHVS and CDR2 is FQNEAQ. The V gene lost 4 bases and the J gene lost 2 bases, with 3 bases spanning the gap. This CDR3 has 13 residues. The CDR3 sequence is CASSYPGANVLTF. The CDR3 DNA sequence: TGTGCCAGCAGCTACCCTGGGGCCAACGTCCTGACTTTC.

This chain uses TRBV2 with TRBJ1-3; 8 bases are a match to TRBD1. V lost 5 bases and J lost 2; bases outside the gene matches: 5. This CDR3 is 15 amino acids long. Germline loops: CDR1 SNHLY, CDR2 FYNNEI. Written as DNA, the CDR3 is TGTGCCAGCAGTTCGCAGGGGGCCACTGGAAACACCATATATTTT. Amino acids: CASSSQGATGNTIYF. The full variable domain, in which reference TRBV2 and TRBJ1-3 provide the parts outside the CDR3, is EPEVTQTPSHQVTQMGQEVILRCVPISNHLYFYWYRQILGQKVEFLVSFYNNEISEKSEIFDDQFSVERPDGSNFTLKIRSTKLEDSAMYFCASSSQGATGNTIYFGEGSWLTVV.

As to this clonotype: Because the CDR3 is missing its conserved closing phenylalanine or tryptophan, this is likely a read error. The DNA is omitted, as the CDR3 cannot be located on it reliably, and the CDR3 follows TCRdb's listing. This sequence joins TRBV20-1 and TRBJ1-2. Termini included, the CDR3 measures 11 amino acids. From germline, CDR1 is DFQATT and CDR2 SNEGSKA (reference sequence). CDR3 region: CSAGGVRVYTC.

The rearrangement uses TRBV24-1 and TRBJ2-1; D gene ambiguous. Trimming pared 2 bases from V and 9 bases from J, leaving 7 bases between. This CDR3 is built from 12 residues. CDR1 is KGHDR and CDR2 is SFDVKD in the germline V gene. CDR3 DNA sequence: TGTGCCACCAGTGATTACAGCCGTGAGCAGTTCTTC. Amino acids: CATSDYSREQFF.

This clonotype was seen only once. The chain is built from TRBV6-5 and TRBJ1-4; TRBD1 agrees at 10 bases. CDR1 is MNHEY and CDR2 is SVGAGI in the germline V gene. The CDR3 contains 16 residues. Trimming removed 6 bases from V and 2 bases from J; junction bases left unmatched: 6. CDR3 amino acids: CASRQTGGSTNEKLFF. CDR3 coding DNA: TGTGCCAGCAGACAGACAGGGGGCTCGACTAATGAAAAACTGTTTTTT.

The rearrangement links TRBV5-1 to TRBJ2-2; TRBD1 is a possible D gene (7 bases). The CDR3 runs 16 residues. Trimming took off 2 bases at V and 4 bases at J, with 15 bases between the two ends. The germline V gene encodes CDR1 SGHRS and CDR2 YFSETQ. CDR3 residues: CASSFQGGSSTGELFF. The CDR3 DNA sequence: TGCGCCAGCAGCTTCCAGGGGGGCTCGAGCACCGGGGAGCTGTTTTTT.

The chain couples TRBV7-9 to TRBJ1-6; D perhaps matches TRBD1 (5 bases). This CDR3 has 14 amino acids. V lost 5 bases, J lost 7 bases, and 12 bases lay in between. From germline, CDR1 is SEHNR and CDR2 FQNEAQ (reference sequence). CDR3 region: CASSRDRRNSPLHF. CDR3 nucleotides: TGTGCCAGCAGCCGGGACCGACGGAATTCACCCCTCCACTTT. The variable domain in full, completed from reference TRBV7-9 and TRBJ1-6, reads DTGVSQNPRHKITKRGQNVTFRCDPISEHNRLYWYRQTLGQGPEFLTYFQNEAQLEKSRLLSDRFSAERPKGSFSTLEIQRTEQGDSAMYLCASSRDRRNSPLHFGNGTRLTVT.

The chain carries TRBV6-5 and TRBJ2-1, with D unclear. The V and J ends lost 0 bases and 2 bases respectively, with 5 bases between them. CDR3 length: 14 amino acids. CDR1 MNHEY and CDR2 SVGAGI come from the germline V gene. CDR3 coding DNA: TGTGCCAGCAGTTACTCCCGGACCTACAATGAGCAGTTCTTC. Its translation: CASSYSRTYNEQFF.

The chain links TRBV6-5 to TRBJ2-5; TRBD2 is a possible D gene (5 bases). The V and J ends lost 6 bases and 3 bases respectively, with 14 bases between them. CDR3 length equals 14 residues. The germline V gene has CDR1 MNHEY and CDR2 SVGAGI. The CDR3 region has the DNA TGTGCCAGCAGCCCAGGAATGGGAGAAGAGACCCAGTACTTC. Its protein is CASSPGMGEETQYF.

The CDR3 DNA sequence: TGCGCCAGCAGCTTGGGAGCGACAGGGGGTGAAAAACTGTTTTTT. Residues: CASSLGATGGEKLFF. The genes are TRBV5-1 and TRBJ1-4; 9 bases line up with TRBD1. V was clipped by 0 bases and J by 7 bases; unmatched bases: 4. The CDR3 totals 15 residues. Germline V lookup: CDR1 SGHRS, CDR2 YFSETQ.

This clonotype was detected only a few times. The CDR3 DNA is TGTGCCAGCAGCTTATCTCCTAGCACGAGGAACGAGCAGTACTTC. This translates into CASSLSPSTRNEQYF. This chain connects TRBV7-3 to TRBJ2-7, with D perhaps matching TRBD2 (5 bases). CDR3 length: 15 residues. CDR1 and CDR2 from the germline V gene are SGHTA and FQGTGA. Trimming shortened V by 2 bases and J by 5 bases, and 16 bases separated the two germline ends.

The sample holds a few counts of this clonotype. This rearrangement joins TRBV5-1 to TRBJ1-2, with D uncertain. V lost 5 bases to trimming and J lost 4 bases, with 12 bases between them. CDR3 length equals 13 residues. Germline V gene sequence: CDR1 SGHRS, CDR2 YFSETQ. The DNA of the CDR3 is TGCGCCAGCAGGCCCCTGGACGGCTATGGCTACACCTTC. Amino acids: CASRPLDGYGYTF.

The V call is TRBV3-1, the J call TRBJ1-4, with D tentatively TRBD1 (5 bases). Trimming left V 2 bases short and J 5 bases short, with 12 bases between. The CDR3 runs to 15 residues. Germline CDR1 is LGHDT and CDR2 is YNNKEL (reference sequence). The CDR3 DNA reads TGTGCCAGCAGCCAAAGGACATCTGGAAATGAAAAACTGTTTTTT. It encodes CASSQRTSGNEKLFF.

This clonotype appeared a few times. The rearrangement links TRBV9 to TRBJ2-6; D possibly uses TRBD1 or TRBD2 (5 bases each). CDR1 and CDR2 from the germline V gene are SGDLS and YYNGEE. The CDR3 covers 15 residues. Between the trimmed V and J ends, which lost 0 bases and 2 bases, there was a span of 6 bases. CDR3 coding DNA: TGTGCCAGCAGCGTAGGAGGGGCTGGGGCCAACGTCCTGACTTTC. It translates to CASSVGGAGANVLTF.

With regard to this clonotype: It may be a read error: a sequence one base away is much more abundant. This CDR3 is missing its conserved last phenylalanine or tryptophan, likely due to a read error. The chain carries TRBV7-8 and TRBJ1-6, with 11 bases lining up with TRBD1. V lost 1 base and J lost 3; bases outside the gene matches: 2. Looked up from germline, CDR1 is SGHVS and CDR2 is FQNEAQ. The CDR3 length is 17 residues. In DNA form, the CDR3 reads TGTGCCAGCAGCTTAGGGGGGACAGGGGGCTATAATTCACCCCTCCACTCT. It translates to CASSLGGTGGYNSPLHS.

V is TRBV4-2 and J is TRBJ2-1; 7 bases agree with TRBD2. The germline V gene encodes CDR1 LGHNA and CDR2 YNFKEQ. Losses at the gene ends were 1 base for V and 10 bases for J; bases not matched to a gene: 10. The CDR3 contains 15 residues. CDR3 region: CASSQGGEGVGEQFF. The CDR3 coding sequence is TGTGCCAGCAGCCAAGGTGGGGAGGGAGTCGGCGAGCAGTTCTTC.

The gene calls are TRBV28 and TRBJ1-5, with no clear D. The V and J ends lost 5 bases and 9 bases respectively, with 17 bases between them. The CDR3 runs 14 residues. Per germline, CDR1 MDHEN and CDR2 SYDVKM. CDR3 sequence: CASSLKAEMRPQHF. The CDR3 DNA reads as TGTGCCAGCAGTCTAAAGGCTGAAATGAGGCCCCAGCATTTT.

As regards this clonotype: Likely a read error: the CDR3 ends without its conserved phenylalanine or tryptophan. The genes are TRBV7-9 and TRBJ1-5, with D perhaps matching TRBD1 (5 bases). CDR1 and CDR2 from the germline V gene are SEHNR and FQNEAQ (reference sequence). V was shortened by 1 base and J by 9 bases, with 7 bases between the two germline ends. This CDR3 is 12 amino acids long. The CDR3 is CASSLEGRPQHL. The CDR3 nucleotides are TGTGCCAGCAGCTTAGAGGGACGGCCCCAGCATCTT.

This sequence joins TRBV6-2 or TRBV6-3 and TRBJ2-1; TRBD2 matches 10 bases. Germline lookup yields CDR1 MNHEY and CDR2 SVGEGT. The trim removed 7 bases at V and 15 bases at J, leaving 12 bases unmatched. This CDR3 is 13 amino acids long. The CDR3, as DNA: TGTGCCAGCAATGCTCATTCTAGCGGGAGTCCGTTCTTC. Protein sequence: CASNAHSSGSPFF.

To note about this clonotype: The junction and the germline gene differ at one end; a read error may be behind it. The chain carries TRBV5-1 and TRBJ2-1; 14 bases are shared with TRBD2. This CDR3 has 15 residues. Germline lookup yields CDR1 SGHRS and CDR2 YFSETQ. CDR3 region: CASSLLGLAGDERFF. CDR3 bases: TGCGCCAGCAGCCTCCTGGGACTAGCGGGAGATGAGCGGTTCTTC.

The rearrangement joins TRBV12-3 or TRBV12-4 to TRBJ1-5; D not resolved. The V end lost 3 bases, the J end lost 5 bases, and 8 bases lay between the germline ends. This CDR3 spans 13 amino acids. In DNA form, the CDR3 reads TGTGCCAGCAGTTTTCGAGAATATCAGCCCCAGCATTTT. Translation: CASSFREYQPQHF.

This clonotype was detected a few times. The chain is built from TRBV6-2 or TRBV6-3 and TRBJ1-1; a possible D gene is TRBD1 (6 bases). Germline lookup yields CDR1 MNHEY and CDR2 SVGEGT. CDR3 length: 11 residues. Trimming stripped 8 bases from V and 7 bases from J, with 11 bases between. The CDR3 reads CASGGAREAFF. The CDR3, as DNA: TGTGCCAGCGGGGGGGCGCGTGAAGCTTTCTTT.

In this sample, this clonotype turned up a few times. V and J are TRBV7-8 and TRBJ2-7; weak D call: TRBD2 (5 bases). Trimming stripped 5 bases from V and 6 bases from J, with 8 bases between. Germline V lookup: CDR1 SGHVS, CDR2 FQNEAQ. The CDR3 runs to 11 residues. The CDR3 here is CASSPAGEQYF. CDR3 in DNA: TGTGCCAGCAGCCCGGCGGGCGAGCAGTACTTC.

The chain uses TRBV9 and TRBJ2-3; 7 bases are shared with TRBD1. V was clipped by 4 bases and J by 6 bases; unmatched bases: 11. Germline CDR1 and CDR2: SGDLS and YYNGEE. This CDR3 has 15 amino acids. The CDR3 region has the DNA TGTGCCAGCAGCCTACAGGGGAACGACCCGGATACGCAGTATTTT. Translated: CASSLQGNDPDTQYF.